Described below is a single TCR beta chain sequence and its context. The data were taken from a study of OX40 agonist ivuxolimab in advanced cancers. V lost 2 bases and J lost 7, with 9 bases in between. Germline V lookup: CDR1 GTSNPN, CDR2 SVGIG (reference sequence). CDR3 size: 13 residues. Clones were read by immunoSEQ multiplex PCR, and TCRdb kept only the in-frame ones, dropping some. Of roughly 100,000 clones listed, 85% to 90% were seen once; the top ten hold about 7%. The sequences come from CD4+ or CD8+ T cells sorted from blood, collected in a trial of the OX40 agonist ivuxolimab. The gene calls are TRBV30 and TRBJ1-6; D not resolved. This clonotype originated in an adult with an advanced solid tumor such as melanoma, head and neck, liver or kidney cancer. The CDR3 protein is CAWSMGGNSPLHF. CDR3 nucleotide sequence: TGTGCCTGGAGTATGGGTGGAAATTCACCCCTCCACTTT.